These 28 T cell receptor beta chains originate from one sample sequenced in a study of T-cell reconstitution after alpha-beta-depleted transplantation in children. Construction of the TCRbeta library involved unique molecular identifiers. MiXCR, applied by TCRdb to the PCR reads, yields one record per CDR3 protein. The data hold some 200,000 distinct CDR3 sequences, with 6.3% observed a single time. The sequencing used PBMCs, collected before TCRalphabeta/CD19-depleted stem cell transplant. The receptors here all came from a girl less than two years old with combined immunodeficiency, due to receive a stem cell transplant.

This clonotype was picked up many times. This chain connects TRBV3-1 to TRBJ2-2; D perhaps matches TRBD2 (6 bases). This CDR3 is 17 amino acids long. Germline lookup yields CDR1 LGHDT and CDR2 YNNKEL (reference sequence). The germline V and J ends were trimmed by 4 bases and 6 bases, with 21 bases remaining between them. The CDR3 nucleotides are TGTGCCAGCAGCCCCGGGGGACTTCGGAGGAGGGCCGGGGAGCTGTTTTTT. Its translation: CASSPGGLRRRAGELFF.

The chain combines TRBV7-2 with TRBJ2-3, with 14 bases aligning to TRBD2. This CDR3 has 17 residues. The trim removed 3 bases at V and 9 bases at J, leaving 11 bases unmatched. Germline assignment: CDR1 SGHTA and CDR2 FQGNSA. The CDR3 region has the DNA TGTGCCAGCAGCTTCCCGGGACTAGCGGGGGCGGTAGGAACGCAGTATTTT. This sequence encodes CASSFPGLAGAVGTQYF. Looking up the rest from reference TRBV7-2 and TRBJ2-3 gives the full variable domain: GAGVSQSPSNKVTEKGKDVELRCDPISGHTALYWYRQSLGQGLEFLIYFQGNSAPDKSGLPSDRFSAERTGGSVSTLTIQRTQQEDSAVYLCASSFPGLAGAVGTQYFGPGTRLTVL.

This clonotype was counted many times. The gene calls are TRBV29-1 and TRBJ2-7; D may be TRBD1 (6 bases). The CDR3 extends over 14 amino acids. Trimming left V 6 bases short and J 1 base short, with 16 bases between. Looked up from germline, CDR1 is SQVTM and CDR2 is ANQGSEA. Written as DNA, the CDR3 is TGCAGCGTATCCTCTCAGGGGACATCCTACGAGCAGTACTTC. This encodes CSVSSQGTSYEQYF.

This clonotype was observed many times. The CDR3 sequence is CSVEGSERSHGNEQFF. CDR3 bases: TGCAGCGTTGAAGGGTCAGAGAGGTCCCACGGCAATGAGCAGTTCTTC. The V and J genes are TRBV29-1 and TRBJ2-1; D remains unclear. This CDR3 region has 16 residues. With 1 base removed from V and 6 bases from J, the gap between germline ends came to 19 bases. The germline V gene has CDR1 SQVTM and CDR2 ANQGSEA.

This clonotype was seen many times. The CDR3 nucleotides read TGTGCCAGCAGTGAATATCGGGCAGGGAGTAACTACGAGCAGTACTTC. This sequence encodes CASSEYRAGSNYEQYF. The chain combines TRBV25-1 with TRBJ2-7, with D possibly called TRBD1 or TRBD2 (5 bases each). Trimming took off 0 bases at V and 3 bases at J, with 15 bases between the two ends. The CDR3 loop spans 16 amino acids. Germline lookup yields CDR1 MGHDK and CDR2 SYGVNS.

This clonotype was seen at least ten times. The chain joins TRBV29-1 to TRBJ1-1; D might be TRBD1 (6 bases). Trimming cost V 5 bases and J 8 bases, with 12 bases left between them. Per germline, CDR1 SQVTM and CDR2 ANQGSEA. The CDR3 covers 11 residues. Here the CDR3 DNA reads TGCAGCGTTCCGACCAGGGGCGAAGCTTTCTTT. The encoded protein is CSVPTRGEAFF.

The table lists this clonotype with many counts. At one end the junction does not follow the germline gene, possibly because of a read error. The V call is TRBV7-9, the J call TRBJ2-7; D uncertain. The CDR3 extends over 11 amino acids. CDR1 and CDR2 from the germline V gene are SEHNR and FQNEAQ (reference sequence). The CDR3 reads CASSLSRPLDF. The DNA for the CDR3 is TGTGCCAGCAGTTTATCGCGGCCCCTCGACTTC. Looking up the rest from reference TRBV7-9 and TRBJ2-7 gives the full variable domain: DTGVSQNPRHKITKRGQNVTFRCDPISEHNRLYWYRQTLGQGPEFLTYFQNEAQLEKSRLLSDRFSAERPKGSFSTLEIQRTEQGDSAMYLCASSLSRPLDFGPGTRLTVT.

There are many counts of this clonotype. V is TRBV28 and J is TRBJ2-7, with a tentative D call TRBD2 (6 bases). Germline V gene lookup returns CDR1 MDHEN and CDR2 SYDVKM. The CDR3 runs 17 residues. Deletions cut 1 base from V and 0 bases from J, with 16 bases between. As DNA, the CDR3 is TGTGCCAGCAGTTTATACCGCGGGGTCGTGAACTCCTACGAGCAGTACTTC. Amino acid sequence: CASSLYRGVVNSYEQYF.

This clonotype was counted ten times or more. The genes are TRBV14 and TRBJ1-3; a weak D match, TRBD1 (5 bases). The V and J ends lost 1 base and 0 bases respectively, with 10 bases between them. Germline V lookup: CDR1 SGHDN, CDR2 FVKESK. The CDR3 totals 16 residues. CDR3 sequence reads: CASSQGQIISGNTIYF. The CDR3, as DNA: TGTGCCAGCAGCCAAGGACAGATAATCTCTGGAAACACCATATATTTT.

In this sample, this clonotype turned up many times. The CDR3 here is CATSRDTGLGIYEQYF. CDR3 nucleotide sequence: TGTGCCACCAGCAGAGACACCGGGCTGGGGATCTACGAGCAGTACTTC. The J gene is TRBJ2-7, the V gene TRBV15; D is ambiguous. This CDR3 region has 16 residues. Germline V gene sequence: CDR1 LNHNV, CDR2 YYDKDF (reference sequence). V lost 0 bases and J 3 bases, leaving 15 bases between the germline ends.

This clonotype was seen ten or more times. The J gene is TRBJ2-5, the V gene TRBV29-1; D is perhaps TRBD1 (5 bases). Germline V lookup: CDR1 SQVTM, CDR2 ANQGSEA. Between the trimmed V and J ends, which lost 0 bases and 4 bases, there was a span of 12 bases. The CDR3 consists of 14 residues. This CDR3 reads CSVEEGEAVETQYF. The CDR3 coding sequence is TGCAGCGTTGAAGAAGGGGAAGCTGTAGAGACCCAGTACTTC.

This clonotype has ten or more counts. The chain has TRBV7-9 and TRBJ2-1; D might be TRBD1 (5 bases). Germline values: CDR1 SEHNR, CDR2 FQNEAQ (reference sequence). Between the trimmed V and J ends, which lost 5 bases and 4 bases, there was a span of 9 bases. The CDR3 has 13 amino acids. This CDR3 is CASSPQGYNEQFF. CDR3 DNA sequence: TGTGCCAGCAGCCCCCAGGGATACAATGAGCAGTTCTTC.

This clonotype was detected many times. The CDR3 protein is CASSFPGTRDGDEKLFF. The DNA of the CDR3 is TGTGCCAGCAGCTTTCCCGGGACCAGGGACGGGGATGAAAAACTGTTTTTT. The rearrangement joins TRBV7-9 to TRBJ1-4; D possibly corresponds to TRBD1 (5 bases). The CDR3 length is 17 residues. Trimming removed 3 bases at V and 6 bases at J, with 20 bases between. The V gene's germline CDR1 is SEHNR and CDR2 FQNEAQ (reference sequence).

At least ten counts were recorded for this clonotype. The chain recombines TRBV28 with TRBJ2-7; D not certain. Trimming removed 1 base at V and 5 bases at J, with 6 bases between. In germline, CDR1 is MDHEN, CDR2 SYDVKM. The CDR3 spans 12 residues. CDR3 coding DNA: TGTGCCAGCAGTTTATCCCCCAACGAGCAGTACTTC. Its translation: CASSLSPNEQYF.

This clonotype was counted at least ten times. The chain carries TRBV7-9 and TRBJ1-2; D not resolved. Trimming stripped 6 bases from V and 5 bases from J, with 16 bases between. The CDR3 runs to 14 residues. The V gene's germline CDR1 is SEHNR and CDR2 FQNEAQ (reference sequence). DNA for the CDR3: TGTGCCAGCAGTTCTCAAGGACGGTTTTATGGCTACACCTTC. Its translation is CASSSQGRFYGYTF.

The chain recombines TRBV20-1 with TRBJ2-7; weak D call: TRBD2 (6 bases). The germline V gene encodes CDR1 DFQATT and CDR2 SNEGSKA (reference sequence). There are 20 residues in the CDR3. The germline V and J ends were trimmed by 1 base and 2 bases, with 30 bases remaining between them. In nucleotides, the CDR3 is TGCAGTGCTAGAGTCCCCCGTAGGTCGGAGGTTGCCTTAGCGGCCTACGAGCAGTACTTC. It codes for CSARVPRRSEVALAAYEQYF.

This clonotype was observed many times. The CDR3 sequence: CASSLVRQSTDTQYF. In nucleotides, the CDR3 is TGTGCCAGCAGCTTAGTACGGCAGAGCACAGATACGCAGTATTTT. This rearrangement joins TRBV7-9 to TRBJ2-3; no clear D. The CDR3 is made up of 15 amino acids. The germline V gene encodes CDR1 SEHNR and CDR2 FQNEAQ (reference sequence). V lost 1 base to trimming and J lost 0 bases, with 8 bases between them.

This clonotype was picked up many times. The rearrangement uses TRBV7-2 and TRBJ1-5; TRBD1 is a possible D gene (5 bases). This CDR3 is 15 amino acids long. Looked up from germline, CDR1 is SGHTA and CDR2 is FQGNSA. Between the trimmed V and J ends, which lost 4 bases and 6 bases, there was a span of 16 bases. Here the CDR3 reads CASSSAAGRIQPQHF. The CDR3 region has the DNA TGTGCCAGCAGCTCCGCGGCAGGGAGGATTCAGCCCCAGCATTTT.

This clonotype has a count of ten or more. The rearrangement joins TRBV7-2 to TRBJ2-7; 8 bases line up with TRBD1. The CDR3 has 15 residues. Germline CDR1 reads SGHTA; CDR2 reads FQGNSA. The V and J ends lost 1 base and 2 bases, in that order; junction bases with no gene match: 4. CDR3 residues: CASSLGTGITYEQYF. CDR3 in DNA: TGTGCCAGCAGCTTAGGGACAGGGATTACCTACGAGCAGTACTTC.

Ten or more counts support this clonotype. This chain joins TRBV6-2 or TRBV6-3 and TRBJ2-7, with TRBD2 matching 10 bases. The CDR3 has 17 amino acids. In germline, CDR1 is MNHEY, CDR2 SVGEGT. V was pared by 5 bases and J by 3 bases, with 13 bases of the junction left unmatched. CDR3 sequence reads: CASSPDPTSGIIYEQYF. The CDR3 DNA follows: TGTGCCAGCAGTCCCGACCCAACTAGCGGGATAATCTACGAGCAGTACTTC.

This clonotype was recorded at least ten times. V and J are TRBV4-1 and TRBJ2-3; TRBD1 is a possible D gene (5 bases). Per the germline V gene, CDR1 is MGHRA and CDR2 is YSYEKL. The V gene lost 0 bases and the J gene lost 5 bases, with 18 bases spanning the gap. This CDR3 is 17 amino acids long. The CDR3 spells CASSQDGVIQAGDTQYF. The CDR3 DNA follows: TGCGCCAGCAGCCAAGACGGAGTTATACAGGCTGGAGATACGCAGTATTTT.

The gene calls are TRBV4-3 and TRBJ1-1; D call uncertain. The CDR3 contains 14 residues. V lost 0 bases and J 5 bases, leaving 10 bases between the germline ends. Germline V gene lookup returns CDR1 LGHNA and CDR2 YSLEER. The CDR3 reads CASSQESLPTEAFF. The CDR3 region has the DNA TGCGCCAGCAGCCAAGAGTCGTTACCAACTGAAGCTTTCTTT.

This clonotype was observed at least ten times. The chain links TRBV21-1 to TRBJ1-1; whether TRBD1, the table's D call, matches the DNA was not checked. TRBV21-1 is assigned pseudogene status. The CDR3 is 17 amino acids. The CDR3 is CASSTGTGGRWNTEAFF. Written as DNA, the CDR3 is TGTGCCAGCAGCACGGGGACAGGGGGAAGGTGGAACACTGAAGCTTTCTTT.

This clonotype showed up many times. V and J are TRBV10-3 and TRBJ1-2; unclear D gene. Deletions cut 1 base from V and 0 bases from J, with 15 bases between. Germline assignment: CDR1 ENHRY and CDR2 SYGVKD. The CDR3 has 17 residues. CDR3 bases: TGTGCCATCAGTGAGTATAAGAACGGACCGACTAACTATGGCTACACCTTC. Protein: CAISEYKNGPTNYGYTF.

This clonotype was detected many times. CDR3 nucleotides: TGTGCCAGCAGTTACTCGCACCTCATGAACACTGAAGCTTTCTTT. It translates to CASSYSHLMNTEAFF. This chain joins TRBV6-5 and TRBJ1-1; D is uncertain. V lost 0 bases and J lost 0, with 8 bases in between. Germline CDR1 reads MNHEY; CDR2 reads SVGAGI. The CDR3 covers 15 residues.

This chain connects TRBV11-2 to TRBJ2-5; D is ambiguous. V dropped 5 bases and J dropped 5 bases, with 18 bases sitting between them. CDR3 size: 15 residues. Looked up from germline, CDR1 is SGHAT and CDR2 is FQNNGV. The CDR3 sequence: CASSPPMRGRETQYF. CDR3 in DNA: TGTGCCAGCAGCCCACCAATGCGAGGTCGGGAGACCCAGTACTTC.

This clonotype came up many times. This rearrangement joins TRBV6-2 or TRBV6-3 to TRBJ2-1, with no clear D. Trimming stripped 6 bases from V and 5 bases from J, with 14 bases between. Germline V CDR1 and CDR2: MNHEY, SVGEGT. This CDR3 contains 14 residues. CDR3 nucleotide sequence: TGTGCCAGCAGGATGAGAAGGCCCAACAATGAGCAGTTCTTC. It is translated as CASRMRRPNNEQFF.

Many counts were recorded for this clonotype. The genes are TRBV20-1 and TRBJ2-7; 15 bases are shared with TRBD2. Germline CDR1 is DFQATT and CDR2 is SNEGSKA (reference sequence). The junction had 6 bases not matched to a gene; V was cut back by 0 bases and J by 12 bases. The CDR3 has 14 residues. CDR3 in amino acids: CSARDPGLAGGRYF. The CDR3 DNA sequence: TGCAGTGCTAGAGATCCCGGACTAGCGGGAGGGAGGTACTTC.